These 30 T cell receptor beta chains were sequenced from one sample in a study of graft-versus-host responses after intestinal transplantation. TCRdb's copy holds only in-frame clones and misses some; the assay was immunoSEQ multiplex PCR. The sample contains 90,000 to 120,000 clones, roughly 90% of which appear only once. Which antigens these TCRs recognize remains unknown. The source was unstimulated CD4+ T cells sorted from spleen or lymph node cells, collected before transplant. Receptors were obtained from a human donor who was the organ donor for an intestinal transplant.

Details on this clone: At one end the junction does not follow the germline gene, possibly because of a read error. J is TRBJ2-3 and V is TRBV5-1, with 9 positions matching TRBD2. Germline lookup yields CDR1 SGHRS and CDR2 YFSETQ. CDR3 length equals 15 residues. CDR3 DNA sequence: TGCGCCAGCAGCTTAGCGGGGGGAAGCACAGATGCGCAGTATTTT. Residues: CASSLAGGSTDAQYF.

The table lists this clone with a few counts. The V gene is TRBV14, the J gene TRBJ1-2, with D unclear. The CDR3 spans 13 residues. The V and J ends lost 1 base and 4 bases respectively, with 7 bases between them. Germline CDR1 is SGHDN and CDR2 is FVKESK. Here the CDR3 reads CASSQGWLYGYTF. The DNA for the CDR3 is TGTGCCAGCAGCCAAGGATGGCTCTATGGCTACACCTTC.

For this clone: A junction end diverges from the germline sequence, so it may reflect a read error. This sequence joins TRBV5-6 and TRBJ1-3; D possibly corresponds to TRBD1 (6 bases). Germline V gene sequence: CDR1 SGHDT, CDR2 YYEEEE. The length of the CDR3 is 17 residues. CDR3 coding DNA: TGTGCCAGCAGCTTCGGGGGGGCCGGTGGCTCTGGAACCACCATATATTTT. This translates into CASSFGGAGGSGTTIYF.

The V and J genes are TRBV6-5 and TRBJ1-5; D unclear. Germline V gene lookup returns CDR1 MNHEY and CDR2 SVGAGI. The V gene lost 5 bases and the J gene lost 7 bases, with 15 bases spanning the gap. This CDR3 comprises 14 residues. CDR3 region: CASSPNVAQQPQHF. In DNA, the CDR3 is TGTGCCAGCAGTCCCAACGTGGCACAGCAGCCCCAGCATTTT.

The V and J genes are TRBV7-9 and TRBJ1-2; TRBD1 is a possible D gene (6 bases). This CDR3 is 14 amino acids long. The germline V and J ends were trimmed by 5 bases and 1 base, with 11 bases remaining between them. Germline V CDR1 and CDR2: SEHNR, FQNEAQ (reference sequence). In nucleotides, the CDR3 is TGTGCCAGCAGCCTTAAGGGGGATAACTATGGCTACACCTTC. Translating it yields CASSLKGDNYGYTF.

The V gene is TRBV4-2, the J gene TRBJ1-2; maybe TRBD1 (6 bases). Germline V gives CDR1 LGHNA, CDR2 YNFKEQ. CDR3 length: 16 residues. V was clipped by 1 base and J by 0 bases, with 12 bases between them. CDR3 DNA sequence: TGTGCCAGCAGCCAAGGAGGCGGACAGACTAACTATGGCTACACCTTC. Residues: CASSQGGGQTNYGYTF.

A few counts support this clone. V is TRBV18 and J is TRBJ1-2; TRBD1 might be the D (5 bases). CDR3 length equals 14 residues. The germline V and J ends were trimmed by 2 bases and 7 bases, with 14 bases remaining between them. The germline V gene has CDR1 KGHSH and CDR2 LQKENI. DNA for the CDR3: TGTGCCAGCTCACCAACGGACACAGCCAGTGGCTACACCTTC. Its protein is CASSPTDTASGYTF.

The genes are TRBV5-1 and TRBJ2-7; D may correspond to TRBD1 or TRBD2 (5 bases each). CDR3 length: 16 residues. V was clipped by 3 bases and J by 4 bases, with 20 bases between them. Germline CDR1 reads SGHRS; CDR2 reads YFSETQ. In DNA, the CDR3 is TGCGCCAGCAGCTCCCGGGGTCAGGGCGTCCGGTACGAGCAGTACTTC. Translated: CASSSRGQGVRYEQYF. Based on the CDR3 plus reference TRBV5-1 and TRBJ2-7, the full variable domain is KAGVTQTPRYLIKTRGQQVTLSCSPISGHRSVSWYQQTPGQGLQFLFEYFSETQRNKGNFPGRFSGRQFSNSRSEMNVSTLELGDSALYLCASSSRGQGVRYEQYFGPGTRLTVT.

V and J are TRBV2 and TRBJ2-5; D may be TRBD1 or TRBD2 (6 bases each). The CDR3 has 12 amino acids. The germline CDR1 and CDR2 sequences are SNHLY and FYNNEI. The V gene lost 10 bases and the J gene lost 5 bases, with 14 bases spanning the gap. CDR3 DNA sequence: TGTGCCACAGACCGGGGGCGGGAGACCCAGTACTTC. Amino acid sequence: CATDRGRETQYF.

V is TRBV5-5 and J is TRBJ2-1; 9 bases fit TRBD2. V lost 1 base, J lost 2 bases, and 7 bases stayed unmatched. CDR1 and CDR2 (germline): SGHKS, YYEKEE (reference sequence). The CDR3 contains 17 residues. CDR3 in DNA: TGTGCCAGCAGCTTGCGGGGAGCGGGAGGCCCCTACAATGAGCAGTTCTTC. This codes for CASSLRGAGGPYNEQFF. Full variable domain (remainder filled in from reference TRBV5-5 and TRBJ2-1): DAGVTQSPTHLIKTRGQQVTLRCSPISGHKSVSWYQQVLGQGPQFIFQYYEKEERGRGNFPDRFSARQFPNYSSELNVNALLLGDSALYLCASSLRGAGGPYNEQFFGPGTRLTVL.

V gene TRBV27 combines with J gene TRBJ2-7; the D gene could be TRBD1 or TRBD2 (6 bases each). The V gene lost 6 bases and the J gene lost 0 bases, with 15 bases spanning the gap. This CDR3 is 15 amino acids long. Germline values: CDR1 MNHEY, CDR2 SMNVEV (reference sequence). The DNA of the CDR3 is TGTGCCAGCAGCCCCCGGGGGCTAAACTCCTACGAGCAGTACTTC. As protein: CASSPRGLNSYEQYF.

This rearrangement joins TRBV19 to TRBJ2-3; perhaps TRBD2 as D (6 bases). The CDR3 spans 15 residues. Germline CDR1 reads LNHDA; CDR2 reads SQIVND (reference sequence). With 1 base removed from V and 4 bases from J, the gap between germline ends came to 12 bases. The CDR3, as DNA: TGTGCCAGTAGTATAGGGGGGGTTCTCGCAGATACGCAGTATTTT. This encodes CASSIGGVLADTQYF.

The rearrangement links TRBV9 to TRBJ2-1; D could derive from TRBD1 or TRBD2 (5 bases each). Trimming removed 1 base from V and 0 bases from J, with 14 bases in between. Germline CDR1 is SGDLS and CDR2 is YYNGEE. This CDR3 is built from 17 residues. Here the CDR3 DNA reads TGTGCCAGCAGCGTACTTTTTGGGACCGGCTCCTACAATGAGCAGTTCTTC. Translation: CASSVLFGTGSYNEQFF.

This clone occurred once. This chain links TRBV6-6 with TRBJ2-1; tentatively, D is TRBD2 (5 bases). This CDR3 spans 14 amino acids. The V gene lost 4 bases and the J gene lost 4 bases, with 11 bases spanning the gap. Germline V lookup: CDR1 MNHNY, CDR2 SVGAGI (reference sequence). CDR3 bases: TGTGCCAGCAGTTCCCTGAGCGGATACAATGAGCAGTTCTTC. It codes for CASSSLSGYNEQFF.

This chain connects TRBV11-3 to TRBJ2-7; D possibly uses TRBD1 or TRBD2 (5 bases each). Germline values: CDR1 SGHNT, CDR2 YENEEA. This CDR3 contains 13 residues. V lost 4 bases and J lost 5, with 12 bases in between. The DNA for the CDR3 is TGTGCCAGCAGCTACGGCTTGGGGGACGAGCAGTACTTC. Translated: CASSYGLGDEQYF.

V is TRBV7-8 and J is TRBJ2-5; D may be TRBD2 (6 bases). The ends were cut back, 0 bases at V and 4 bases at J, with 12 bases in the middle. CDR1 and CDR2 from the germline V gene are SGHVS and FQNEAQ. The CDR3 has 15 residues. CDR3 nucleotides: TGTGCCAGCAGCTTAGCCTGGCAGGGAGGAGAGACCCAGTACTTC. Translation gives CASSLAWQGGETQYF.

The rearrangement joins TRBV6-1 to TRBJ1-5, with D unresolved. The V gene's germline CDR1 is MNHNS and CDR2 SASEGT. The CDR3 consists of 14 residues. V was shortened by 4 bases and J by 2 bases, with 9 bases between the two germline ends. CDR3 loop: CASSGQPGNQPQHF. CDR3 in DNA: TGTGCCAGCAGTGGCCAGCCGGGCAATCAGCCCCAGCATTTT.

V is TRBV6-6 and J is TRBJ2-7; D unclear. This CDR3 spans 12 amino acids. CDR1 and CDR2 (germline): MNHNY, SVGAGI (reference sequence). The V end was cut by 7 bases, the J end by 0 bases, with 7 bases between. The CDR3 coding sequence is TGTGCCAGCACCACGGGCTCCTACGAGCAGTACTTC. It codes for CASTTGSYEQYF.

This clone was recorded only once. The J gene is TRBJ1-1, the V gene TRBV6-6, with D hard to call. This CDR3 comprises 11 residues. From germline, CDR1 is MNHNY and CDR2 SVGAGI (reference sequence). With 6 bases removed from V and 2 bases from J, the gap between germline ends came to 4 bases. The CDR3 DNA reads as TGTGCCAGCAGAGGTAACACTGAAGCTTTCTTT. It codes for CASRGNTEAFF.

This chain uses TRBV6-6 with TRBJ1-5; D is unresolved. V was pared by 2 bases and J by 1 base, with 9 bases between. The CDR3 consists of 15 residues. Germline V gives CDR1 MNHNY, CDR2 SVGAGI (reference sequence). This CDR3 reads CASSYRGGSNQPQHF. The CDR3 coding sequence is TGTGCCAGCAGTTACCGGGGAGGCAGCAATCAGCCCCAGCATTTT.

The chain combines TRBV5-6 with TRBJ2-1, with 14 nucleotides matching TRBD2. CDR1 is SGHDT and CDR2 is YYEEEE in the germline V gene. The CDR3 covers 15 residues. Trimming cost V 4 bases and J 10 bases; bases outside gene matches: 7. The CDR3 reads CASSRGLAGAVEQFF. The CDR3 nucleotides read TGTGCCAGCAGCCGGGGACTAGCGGGAGCAGTAGAGCAGTTCTTC.

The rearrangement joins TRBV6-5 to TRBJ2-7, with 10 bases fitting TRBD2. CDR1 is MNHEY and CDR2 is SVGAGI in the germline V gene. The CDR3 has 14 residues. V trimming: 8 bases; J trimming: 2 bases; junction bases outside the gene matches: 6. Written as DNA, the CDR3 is TGTGCCAGCCGGCTAGCGGGGGCAACCTACGAGCAGTACTTC. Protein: CASRLAGATYEQYF.

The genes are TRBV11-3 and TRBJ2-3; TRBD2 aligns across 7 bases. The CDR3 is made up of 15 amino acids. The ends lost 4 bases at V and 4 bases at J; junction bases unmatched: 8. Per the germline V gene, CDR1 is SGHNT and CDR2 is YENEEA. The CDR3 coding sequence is TGTGCCAGCAGCTCGCTCGGGGGGAGGGCAGATACGCAGTATTTT. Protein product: CASSSLGGRADTQYF.

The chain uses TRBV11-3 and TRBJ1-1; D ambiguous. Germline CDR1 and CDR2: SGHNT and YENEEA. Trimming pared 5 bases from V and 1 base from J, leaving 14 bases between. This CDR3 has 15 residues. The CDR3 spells CASSPRYRENTEAFF. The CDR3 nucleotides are TGTGCCAGCAGCCCGCGGTATAGGGAGAACACTGAAGCTTTCTTT. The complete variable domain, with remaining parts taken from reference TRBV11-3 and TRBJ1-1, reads EAGVVQSPRYKIIEKKQPVAFWCNPISGHNTLYWYLQNLGQGPELLIRYENEEAVDDSQLPKDRFSAERLKGVDSTLKIQPAELGDSAVYLCASSPRYRENTEAFFGQGTRLTVV.

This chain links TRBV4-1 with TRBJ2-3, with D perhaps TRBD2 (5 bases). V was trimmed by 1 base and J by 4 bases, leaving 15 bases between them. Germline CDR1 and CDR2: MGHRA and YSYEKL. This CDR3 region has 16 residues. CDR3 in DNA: TGCGCCAGCAGCCAAGGGGCTTCCCTCGGGGCAGATACGCAGTATTTT. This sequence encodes CASSQGASLGADTQYF.

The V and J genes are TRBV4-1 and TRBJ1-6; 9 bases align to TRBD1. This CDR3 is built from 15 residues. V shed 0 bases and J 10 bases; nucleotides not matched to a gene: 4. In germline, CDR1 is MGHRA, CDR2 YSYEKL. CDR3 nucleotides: TGCGCCAGCAGCCAAGATGACAGGGGGGACTCACCCCTCCACTTT. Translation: CASSQDDRGDSPLHF.

CDR3 sequence reads: CASSYSKGSSGNTIYF. The CDR3, as DNA: TGTGCCAGCAGTTACTCAAAAGGGTCCTCTGGAAACACCATATATTTT. The chain employs TRBV6-6 and TRBJ1-3; D gene unclear. V was cut by 0 bases and J by 0 bases, with 9 bases left in between. The germline CDR1 and CDR2 sequences are MNHNY and SVGAGI (reference sequence). The CDR3 spans 16 residues.

This CDR3 reads CASRVESQPQHF. DNA of the CDR3: TGTGCCAGCAGGGTGGAATCTCAGCCCCAGCATTTT. This chain uses TRBV6-6 with TRBJ1-5; D gene uncertain. Trimming removed 6 bases at V and 6 bases at J, with 9 bases between. CDR1 MNHNY and CDR2 SVGAGI come from the germline V gene (reference sequence). The CDR3 is made up of 12 amino acids.

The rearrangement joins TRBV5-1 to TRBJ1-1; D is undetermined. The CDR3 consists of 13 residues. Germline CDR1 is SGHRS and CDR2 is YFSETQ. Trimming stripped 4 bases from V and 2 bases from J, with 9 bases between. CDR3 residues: CASSPDGNTEAFF. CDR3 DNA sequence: TGCGCCAGCAGCCCGGACGGAAACACTGAAGCTTTCTTT.

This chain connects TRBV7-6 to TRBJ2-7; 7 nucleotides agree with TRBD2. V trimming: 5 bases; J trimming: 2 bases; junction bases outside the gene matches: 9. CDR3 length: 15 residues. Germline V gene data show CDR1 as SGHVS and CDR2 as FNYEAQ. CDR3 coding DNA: TGTGCCAGCAGCCGGGGGTCGGGGAGGGCCTACGAGCAGTACTTC. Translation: CASSRGSGRAYEQYF.